What follows are 3 T cell receptor beta chains derived from one specimen sequenced in a study of blood T cell repertoires in COVID-19. Assay: immunoSEQ multiplex PCR; the TCRdb copy retains only in-frame clones and omits some. Of 130,000 or so clones in the sample, less than 85% are singletons; the top ten hold 12%. The source material was peripheral blood. The receptors come from a woman in her sixties with acute or convalescent COVID-19.

This clone has a single count. The rearrangement links TRBV6-2 or TRBV6-3 to TRBJ2-4; a possible D gene is TRBD2 (5 bases). Trimming took 6 bases from V and 0 from J, leaving 18 bases between them. CDR3 length equals 17 residues. Looked up from germline, CDR1 is MNHEY and CDR2 is SVGEGT. The CDR3 DNA sequence: TGTGCCAGCAGCTCCGAGACCGCCGGACTAGCCAAAAACATTCAGTACTTC. This sequence encodes CASSSETAGLAKNIQYF.

The genes are TRBV19 and TRBJ1-5, with a tentative D call TRBD1 (5 bases). This CDR3 region has 15 residues. Germline CDR1 is LNHDA and CDR2 is SQIVND (reference sequence). Trimming cost V 7 bases and J 0 bases, with 13 bases left between them. The CDR3 DNA reads TGTGCCAGTAAATTTGGGGGGACTAGCAATCAGCCCCAGCATTTT. This sequence encodes CASKFGGTSNQPQHF.

This sequence joins TRBV7-8 and TRBJ1-5; 9 nucleotides agree with TRBD1. This CDR3 region has 16 residues. Germline V CDR1 and CDR2: SGHVS, FQNEAQ. J gave up 3 bases and V 5 bases, and 8 bases lay outside the gene matches. The CDR3 loop is CASSPWTGANNQPQHF. For the CDR3, the DNA is TGTGCCAGCAGCCCTTGGACAGGGGCGAACAATCAGCCCCAGCATTTT.